This T cell receptor beta chain was identified during a study of cytomegalovirus exposure and HLA in healthy donors. The CDR3 is made up of 15 amino acids. Trimming took 3 bases from V and 7 from J; bases not matched to a gene: 3. Per the germline V gene, CDR1 is LNHNV and CDR2 is YYDKDF (reference sequence). Clones were sequenced by immunoSEQ multiplex PCR, and TCRdb holds only the in-frame ones, with some missing. Found here are tens of thousands of clones, around 96% of them singletons; the top ten hold over 3.5%. Worth noting for this clone: The antigen is unknown.

The donors were part of the roughly 120-subject validation cohort, which stood apart from the roughly 680-subject first cohort. Study-level results: Confirmation in vitro established that a few CMV-associated chains were specific for CMV antigens. Listed as cytomegalovirus-associated were about 160 TCR beta chains. Reportedly, diagnosis of cytomegalovirus status by the classifier showed high specificity and sensitivity.

This chain uses TRBV15 with TRBJ1-6; 10 nucleotides match TRBD1. The sequence was collected from a woman aged 18-30 years in good health and CMV-seropositive. Sequencing was performed on PBMCs. As DNA, the CDR3 is TGTGCCACCAGCAGGACAGGGGGCAAGAATTCACCCCTCCACTTT. Its protein is CATSRTGGKNSPLHF. Full variable domain (outside the CDR3, taken from reference TRBV15 and TRBJ1-6): DAMVIQNPRYQVTQFGKPVTLSCSQTLNHNVMYWYQQKSSQAPKLLFHYYDKDFNNEADTPDNFQSRRPNTSFCFLDIRSPGLGDTAMYLCATSRTGGKNSPLHFGNGTRLTVT.